Each of the 20 T cell receptor beta chains below was sequenced from the same sample in a study of control samples from healthy donors and cancer patients. Profiling relied on immunoSEQ multiplex PCR, and the TCRdb table lists in-frame clones only, not all of them. The table has 100,000 to 120,000 clones, 85% to 90% seen once. Material for sequencing was PBMCs. The source is a woman aged 60-70 years with lung cancer.

This chain joins TRBV10-3 and TRBJ2-5, with TRBD1 matching over 10 bases. Trimming removed 4 bases from V and 2 bases from J; junction bases left unmatched: 7. The V gene's germline CDR1 is ENHRY and CDR2 SYGVKD. There are 16 residues in the CDR3. The DNA for the CDR3 is TGTGCCATCAGTGCCACCCGGGACAGGGGACAAGAGACCCAGTACTTC. It is translated as CAISATRDRGQETQYF.

This clone was detected only once. The chain employs TRBV24-1 and TRBJ2-1; TRBD2 aligns across 8 bases. Germline V gene data show CDR1 as KGHDR and CDR2 as SFDVKD. The CDR3 runs 14 residues. J gave up 5 bases and V 6 bases, and 5 bases lay outside the gene matches. The CDR3 protein is CATSKSGSNNEQFF. CDR3 sequence (DNA): TGTGCCACCAGTAAAAGCGGGAGCAACAATGAGCAGTTCTTC.

This sequence joins TRBV19 and TRBJ2-7, with 9 positions matching TRBD2. The V gene's germline CDR1 is LNHDA and CDR2 SQIVND (reference sequence). Unmatched junction bases numbered 9, after V lost 5 bases and J lost 1 base. The CDR3 length is 16 residues. The CDR3 is CASSVSGLARSYEQYF. The CDR3 DNA reads as TGTGCCAGTAGTGTAAGCGGACTAGCGCGATCCTACGAGCAGTACTTC.

The rearrangement uses TRBV5-1 and TRBJ2-7; maybe TRBD2 (6 bases). This CDR3 region has 15 residues. V was clipped by 2 bases and J by 5 bases, with 17 bases between them. Germline assignment: CDR1 SGHRS and CDR2 YFSETQ. CDR3 protein: CASSFASKRGNEQYF. The CDR3 bases are TGCGCCAGCAGCTTCGCCTCAAAACGGGGGAACGAGCAGTACTTC.

V is TRBV5-6 and J is TRBJ2-1; TRBD2 is a possible D gene (5 bases). The germline gives CDR1 SGHDT, CDR2 YYEEEE. Trimming removed 4 bases from V and 15 bases from J, with 17 bases in between. The CDR3 covers 12 residues. The CDR3 loop is CASSLEAREGFF. The DNA for the CDR3 is TGTGCCAGCAGCCTGGAGGCACGTGAGGGGTTCTTC.

This chain uses TRBV5-1 with TRBJ2-4, with TRBD1 matching 9 bases. Germline V lookup: CDR1 SGHRS, CDR2 YFSETQ. V gave up 4 bases and J gave up 9 bases; unmatched junction bases: 11. This CDR3 is 15 amino acids long. Here the CDR3 reads CASSTRTGEFAIQYF. The CDR3 bases are TGCGCCAGCAGCACCCGGACAGGGGAGTTTGCCATTCAGTACTTC. The variable domain in full, completed from reference TRBV5-1 and TRBJ2-4, reads KAGVTQTPRYLIKTRGQQVTLSCSPISGHRSVSWYQQTPGQGLQFLFEYFSETQRNKGNFPGRFSGRQFSNSRSEMNVSTLELGDSALYLCASSTRTGEFAIQYFGAGTRLSVL.

This chain links TRBV5-1 with TRBJ2-5, with D possibly matching TRBD1 (6 bases). The V and J ends lost 4 bases and 3 bases respectively, with 13 bases between them. There are 14 residues in the CDR3. CDR1 and CDR2 from the germline V gene are SGHRS and YFSETQ. CDR3 DNA: TGCGCCAGCAGCATTCAGGGGTTTGAAGAGACCCAGTACTTC. This translates into CASSIQGFEETQYF.

The V and J genes are TRBV7-8 and TRBJ2-7; 8 nucleotides line up with TRBD1. J lost 3 bases, V lost 5 bases, and 9 bases had no gene match. Germline V gene sequence: CDR1 SGHVS, CDR2 FQNEAQ. This CDR3 contains 15 residues. CDR3 sequence (DNA): TGTGCCAGCAGCGGCTCAGGGGGCACCATCTACGAGCAGTACTTC. Its translation: CASSGSGGTIYEQYF.

The rearrangement joins TRBV2 to TRBJ1-1; tentatively, D is TRBD1 (6 bases). Trimming stripped 6 bases from V and 2 bases from J, with 19 bases between. The CDR3 contains 16 residues. In germline, CDR1 is SNHLY, CDR2 FYNNEI. CDR3 in DNA: TGTGCCAGCAGGGAGCCCTCCGGGACACCTAACACTGAAGCTTTCTTT. It codes for CASREPSGTPNTEAFF.

This chain uses TRBV28 with TRBJ2-5, with unresolved D. From germline, CDR1 is MDHEN and CDR2 SYDVKM. Trimming pared 6 bases from V and 5 bases from J, leaving 4 bases between. The CDR3 is made up of 10 amino acids. The CDR3 reads CASSRETQYF. DNA for the CDR3: TGTGCCAGCAGCCGGGAGACCCAGTACTTC. Filled out from reference TRBV28 and TRBJ2-5, the complete variable domain reads DVKVTQSSRYLVKRTGEKVFLECVQDMDHENMFWYRQDPGLGLRLIYFSYDVKMKEKGDIPEGYSVSREKKERFSLILESASTNQTSMYLCASSRETQYFGPGTRLLVL.

The chain combines TRBV7-2 with TRBJ2-1, with a weak D call TRBD1 (5 bases). The germline V and J ends were trimmed by 3 bases and 8 bases, with 11 bases remaining between them. In germline, CDR1 is SGHTA, CDR2 FQGNSA. CDR3 length: 13 amino acids. The CDR3 reads CASSLTVLDEQFF. DNA of the CDR3: TGTGCCAGCAGCTTGACAGTACTTGATGAGCAGTTCTTC.

This chain links TRBV7-9 with TRBJ2-1; D remains ambiguous. The CDR3 has 12 residues. Germline CDR1 is SEHNR and CDR2 is FQNEAQ (reference sequence). V was pared by 1 base and J by 9 bases, with 7 bases between. The DNA of the CDR3 is TGTGCCAGCAGCTTAGATCCGGGTGAGCAGTTCTTC. Residues: CASSLDPGEQFF.

The chain uses TRBV4-1 and TRBJ2-7, with 8 nucleotides matching TRBD2. V lost 0 bases, J lost 1 base, and 11 bases stayed unmatched. Germline CDR1 and CDR2: MGHRA and YSYEKL. This CDR3 contains 18 residues. The CDR3 DNA reads TGCGCCAGCAGCCAAGAAAGATCCGGGGGGGGAGGATCCTACGAGCAGTACTTC. Its protein is CASSQERSGGGGSYEQYF.

V usage is TRBV12-3 or TRBV12-4 and J usage is TRBJ1-1; possible D gene TRBD1, 5 bases. Between the trimmed V and J ends, which lost 3 bases and 10 bases, there was a span of 9 bases. The CDR3 runs to 11 residues. CDR3 sequence reads: CASSFQGRAFF. The CDR3, as DNA: TGTGCCAGCAGTTTCCAGGGTAGAGCTTTCTTT.

The gene calls are TRBV5-4 and TRBJ1-4; possible D gene TRBD1, 5 bases. CDR1 is SGHNT, CDR2 YYREEE, per germline (reference sequence). There are 14 residues in the CDR3. The V end was cut by 3 bases, the J end by 3 bases, with 9 bases between. In DNA form, the CDR3 reads TGTGCCAGCAGCTCCGGGGGGGCTAATGAAAAACTGTTTTTT. It is translated as CASSSGGANEKLFF.

The V call is TRBV18, the J call TRBJ2-5, with 7 bases aligning to TRBD1. The CDR3 runs to 14 residues. Germline CDR1 reads KGHSH; CDR2 reads LQKENI. The ends lost 3 bases at V and 5 bases at J; junction bases unmatched: 6. This CDR3 reads CASSPTGLGETQYF. The CDR3 DNA reads as TGTGCCAGCTCACCGACAGGGTTAGGGGAGACCCAGTACTTC.

The rearrangement links TRBV3-1 (or the pseudogene TRBV3-2) to TRBJ2-5, with D hard to call. The CDR3 sequence is 14 residues long. Trimming shortened V by 3 bases and J by 3 bases, and 11 bases separated the two germline ends. Looked up from germline, CDR1 is LGHDT and CDR2 is YNNKEL (reference sequence). CDR3 sequence: CASSHPNLEETQYF. CDR3 DNA sequence: TGTGCCAGCAGCCATCCCAATCTGGAAGAGACCCAGTACTTC.

The table lists this clone with a count of one. CDR3 DNA sequence: TGCGCCAGCAGCCAAGGAATCCTGAGGAAAGCGACGAACACCGGGGAGCTGTTTTTT. This translates into CASSQGILRKATNTGELFF. This chain joins TRBV4-1 and TRBJ2-2; the D is unclear. The CDR3 contains 19 residues. The germline V gene has CDR1 MGHRA and CDR2 YSYEKL. Deletions cut 1 base from V and 0 bases from J, with 18 bases between.

J is TRBJ1-5 and V is TRBV19; a possible D gene is TRBD1 (6 bases). Germline assignment: CDR1 LNHDA and CDR2 SQIVND (reference sequence). Trimming pared 8 bases from V and 0 bases from J, leaving 14 bases between. This CDR3 is built from 15 residues. The CDR3: CASRSGTTSNQPQHF. As DNA, the CDR3 is TGTGCCAGTCGATCCGGGACAACTAGCAATCAGCCCCAGCATTTT.

There are a few counts of this clone. This chain joins TRBV5-5 and TRBJ1-1, with D unresolved. V lost 1 base to trimming and J lost 2 bases, with 9 bases between them. The CDR3 loop spans 14 amino acids. Germline V gene sequence: CDR1 SGHKS, CDR2 YYEKEE (reference sequence). CDR3 residues: CASSLSGLNTEAFF. CDR3 bases: TGTGCCAGCAGCTTGAGCGGGCTTAACACTGAAGCTTTCTTT.